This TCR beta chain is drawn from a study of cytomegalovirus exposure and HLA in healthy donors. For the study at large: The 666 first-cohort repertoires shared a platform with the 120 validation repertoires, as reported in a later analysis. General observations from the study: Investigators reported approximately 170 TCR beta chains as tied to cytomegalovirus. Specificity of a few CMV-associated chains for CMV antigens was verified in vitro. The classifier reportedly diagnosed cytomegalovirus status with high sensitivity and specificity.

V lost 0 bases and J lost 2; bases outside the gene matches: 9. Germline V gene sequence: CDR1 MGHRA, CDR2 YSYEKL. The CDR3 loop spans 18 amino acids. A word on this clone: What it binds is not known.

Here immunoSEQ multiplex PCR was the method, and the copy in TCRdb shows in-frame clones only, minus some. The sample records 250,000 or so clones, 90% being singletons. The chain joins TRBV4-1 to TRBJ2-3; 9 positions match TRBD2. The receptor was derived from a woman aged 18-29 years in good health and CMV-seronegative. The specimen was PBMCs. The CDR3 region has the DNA TGCGCCAGCAGCCAAGATCCTTGGCGGGGGGGATACACAGATACGCAGTATTTT. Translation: CASSQDPWRGGYTDTQYF.